This T cell receptor (beta chain) derives from a study of blood T cell repertoires in COVID-19 (dated by TCRdb to about 2020). Study-wide context: The collaborator samples originated in the United States, Italy and Spain and spanned the acute and convalescent phases of COVID-19. The material from the prospective study consisted of cDNA or gDNA derived from T cells, B-cell-depleted T cells, or PBMCs. Samples came from the ongoing ImmuneRACE study (first 160 participants) plus 1,254 subjects from 6 global collaborators. The sample metadata nearly always contained a de-identified subject ID, COVID-19 status, age in years and sex. A freely available public database, intended as a resource for researchers studying the immune response to SARS-CoV-2, is where the repertoires were released. Where available, HLA class I and class II types were taken from metadata supplied by the sample provider and were not determined by assay-based typing. The dataset comprised deeply sampled blood TCRbeta repertoires from subjects exposed to, actively infected with, or recovered from COVID-19.

TCRbeta CDR3 regions were amplified from genomic DNA by means of the immunoSEQ Assay, a bias-controlled multiplex PCR. As for how the authors treated the data: The number of nucleated cells in each sample was estimated by amplification of reference gene primers within the assay. Sequence reads were collapsed and filtered to measure the absolute abundance of every unique TCRbeta CDR3 rearrangement. Productive Simpson clonality was computed per sample as the square root of Simpson's diversity index over productive rearrangements. What TCRdb holds here is the immuneACCESS table cut down to in-frame rearrangements. Part of the clones is not present; checked against another copy, under half of the missing clones reflect an unresolved V gene, and the others are unexplained. The DNA gave D and trimming, while V, J and clone size come from that table. The sample table records tens of thousands of clones; 80% to 90% of these occur just once. Of the sample, roughly 14% falls within the top ten clones.

The collaborating institutions used their own protocols to collect whole blood in K2EDTA tubes. Collaborator samples were shipped for TCRbeta analysis as frozen whole blood, isolated PBMCs, or DNA extracted from either sample type. General findings and caveats noted by the study authors: The amount of clinical and demographic metadata varied by source and participant and was provided uncurated.

The CDR3 holds 18 amino acids from the cysteine to the phenylalanine. Only CDR3 DNA is held: 54 bases, read in frame from base 1. Via the germline V gene, CDR1 is SNHLY and CDR2 FYNNEI. The trim is 5 bases for V and 2 bases for J, with a gap of 23 bases between the germline ends. Turning to this clone: The antigen it recognizes is unknown. No much larger clone exists at a distance of one base, and base qualities are not known.

The rearrangement combines TRBV2 with TRBJ2-3, with TRBD2 tentatively as D gene (7 bases match). Sequencing used peripheral blood. This clonotype was obtained from a man between 60 and 75 years old with active COVID-19. The CDR3: CASSHGTGGGKNTDTQYF. The nucleotide sequence reads TGTGCCAGCAGTCACGGGACGGGGGGCGGGAAAAACACAGATACGCAGTATTTT.